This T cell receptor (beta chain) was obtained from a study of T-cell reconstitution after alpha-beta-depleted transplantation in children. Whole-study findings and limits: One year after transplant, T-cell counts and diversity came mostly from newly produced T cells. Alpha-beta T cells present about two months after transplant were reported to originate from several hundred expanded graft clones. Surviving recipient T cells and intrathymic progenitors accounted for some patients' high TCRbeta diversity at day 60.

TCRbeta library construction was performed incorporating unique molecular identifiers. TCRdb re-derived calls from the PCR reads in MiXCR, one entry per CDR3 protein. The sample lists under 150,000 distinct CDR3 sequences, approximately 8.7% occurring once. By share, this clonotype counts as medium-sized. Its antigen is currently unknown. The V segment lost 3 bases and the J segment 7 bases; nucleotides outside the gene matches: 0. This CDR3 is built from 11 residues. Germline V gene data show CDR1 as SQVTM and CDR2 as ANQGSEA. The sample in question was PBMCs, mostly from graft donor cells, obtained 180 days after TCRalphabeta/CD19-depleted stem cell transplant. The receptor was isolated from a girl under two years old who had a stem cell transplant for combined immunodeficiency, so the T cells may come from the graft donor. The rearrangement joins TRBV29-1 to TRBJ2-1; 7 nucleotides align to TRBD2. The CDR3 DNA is TGCAGCGTTGAGCGGGGGAATGAGCAGTTCTTC. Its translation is CSVERGNEQFF.